The clone carrying this TCR beta chain was seen a handful of times. These data originate in a study of T-cell memory formation after mild COVID-19. CDR3 size: 14 residues. Trimming left V 5 bases short and J 2 bases short, with 12 bases between. Germline V CDR1 and CDR2: SGHVS, FNYEAQ. MiXCR, applied by TCRdb to the 5' RACE reads, yields one record per CDR3 protein. The sample consists of fewer than 95,000 distinct CDR3 sequences, about 13% of them appearing once. This chain connects TRBV7-6 to TRBJ2-5; D is ambiguous. This clonotype was obtained from an adult woman who had mild COVID-19 (a few samples of this study predate the infection). Cell type and time point are not known. The sample comprised PBMCs or a T cell subset sorted from them (not recorded which). DNA for the CDR3: TGTGCCAGCAGCCACCGGTTCCCGCAAGAGACCCAGTACTTC. Translating gives CASSHRFPQETQYF.